This T cell receptor (beta chain) stems from a study of OX40 agonist ivuxolimab in advanced cancers. TCRdb's table, derived via immunoSEQ multiplex PCR, lists solely in-frame clones and lacks some. The table records more than 65,000 clones, nearly 90% of them present only once. The germline V gene has CDR1 SGHTA and CDR2 FQGTGA. V shed 2 bases and J shed 5 bases, with 13 bases lying between them. This CDR3 has 14 residues. The specimen was CD4+ or CD8+ T cells sorted from blood, collected in a trial of the OX40 agonist ivuxolimab. The rearrangement joins TRBV7-3 to TRBJ2-7; a weak D match, TRBD1 (7 bases). The origin of this receptor is an adult with an advanced solid tumor such as melanoma, head and neck, liver or kidney cancer. The CDR3: CASSLGGGADEQYF. The DNA for the CDR3 is TGTGCCAGCAGCTTAGGAGGGGGCGCGGACGAGCAGTACTTC. The full variable domain, its missing parts supplied by reference TRBV7-3 and TRBJ2-7, is GAGVSQTPSNKVTEKGKYVELRCDPISGHTALYWYRQSLGQGPEFLIYFQGTGAADDSGLPNDRFFAVRPEGSVSTLKIQRTERGDSAVYLCASSLGGGADEQYFGPGTRLTVT.